These T cell receptor beta chains were read from a single sample in a study of shared clonotypes between healthy human individuals. Libraries were prepared by immunoSEQ multiplex PCR; TCRdb keeps only in-frame clonotypes and omits some of them. The repertoire includes under 600,000 clones, approximately 94% of them detected once, and about 0.067% sits in the top ten. The specimen was naive CD4+ T cells sorted from blood. All receptors come from a woman between 25 and 40 years old in good health. Each CDR3 is given with its conserved first and last residue. D genes are given only for firm matches. Clone size, where shown, is once, few, many, or a class for clones that have expanded.

>TRBJ1-2|TRBV28|-|TRBD1
CASSLDRGGYGYTF
TGTGCCAGCAGTTTAGACAGGGGGGGCTATGGCTACACCTTC
>TRBJ2-7|TRBV2|-|TRBD1
CASREQGDSYEQYF
TGTGCCAGCAGAGAGCAGGGGGATAGCTACGAGCAGTACTTC
>TRBJ2-3|TRBV2|-|TRBD1
CARTGRRPDTQYF
TGTGCCAGGACAGGGCGGCGCCCAGATACGCAGTATTTT
>TRBJ2-5|TRBV5-1|-|TRBD2
CASSLGSGRAAETQYF
TGCGCCAGCAGCCTCGGGAGCGGGAGGGCCGCAGAGACCCAGTACTTC
>TRBJ2-7|TRBV6-1|-|TRBD2
CASSEIGVAGAYEQYF
TGTGCCAGCAGTGAAATTGGGGTAGCGGGAGCCTACGAGCAGTACTTC
>TRBJ1-2|TRBV29-1|-|TRBD1
CSVPQGAGYGYTF
TGCAGCGTTCCACAGGGGGCGGGCTATGGCTACACCTTC
>TRBJ1-1|TRBV6-5|few|-
CASSYEGWTEAFF
TGTGCCAGCAGTTACGAGGGGTGGACTGAAGCTTTCTTT
>TRBJ1-4|TRBV2|-|-
CASSKTQQNEKLFF
TGTGCCAGCAGTAAAACACAGCAAAATGAAAAACTGTTTTTT
>TRBJ2-2|TRBV5-6|-|-
CASSPVLQGMNTGELFF
TGTGCCAGCAGCCCGGTTTTGCAAGGGATGAACACCGGGGAGCTGTTTTTT
>TRBJ1-1|TRBV19|-|-
CASSKGRQRHSHGTEAFF
TGTGCCAGTAGTAAGGGGAGACAGCGACACTCACATGGGACTGAAGCTTTCTTT
>TRBJ2-5|TRBV27|-|TRBD2
CASSYSAGGIETQYF
TGTGCCAGCAGTTACTCAGCGGGAGGGATAGAGACCCAGTACTTC
>TRBJ1-4|TRBV5-5|-|-
CASVQDGPNEKLFF
TGTGCCAGCGTACAGGACGGGCCTAATGAAAAACTGTTTTTT
>TRBJ2-2|TRBV5-1|-|TRBD2
CASSLVAGAVTGELFF
TGCGCCAGCAGCTTGGTAGCGGGAGCGGTCACCGGGGAGCTGTTTTTT
>TRBJ2-7|TRBV7-2|-|TRBD2
CASSLGLAGAYEQYF
TGTGCCAGCAGCTTAGGCCTAGCGGGAGCCTACGAGCAGTACTTC
>TRBJ2-7|TRBV19|-|TRBD2
CASSRREGSYEQYF
TGTGCCAGTAGTAGGCGGGAGGGCTCCTACGAGCAGTACTTC
>TRBJ1-1|TRBV18|once|-
CASSPGGEGTEAFF
TGTGCCAGCTCACCAGGAGGAGAGGGCACTGAAGCTTTCTTT
>TRBJ1-4|TRBV10-3|-|-
CAIRREGEEKLFF
TGTGCCATCCGTAGGGAGGGCGAAGAAAAACTGTTTTTT